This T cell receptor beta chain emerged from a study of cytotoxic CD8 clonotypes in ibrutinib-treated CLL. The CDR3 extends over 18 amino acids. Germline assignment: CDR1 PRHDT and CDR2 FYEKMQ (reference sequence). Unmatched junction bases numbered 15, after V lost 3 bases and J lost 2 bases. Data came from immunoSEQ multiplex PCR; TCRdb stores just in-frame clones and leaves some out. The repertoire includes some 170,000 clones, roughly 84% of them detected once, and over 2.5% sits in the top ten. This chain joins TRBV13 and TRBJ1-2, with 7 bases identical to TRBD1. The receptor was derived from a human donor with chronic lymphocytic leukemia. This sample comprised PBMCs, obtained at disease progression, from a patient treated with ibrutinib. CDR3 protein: CASSFFVGTGAPNYGYTF. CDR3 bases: TGTGCCAGCAGCTTTTTCGTCGGAACAGGGGCTCCGAACTATGGCTACACCTTC.